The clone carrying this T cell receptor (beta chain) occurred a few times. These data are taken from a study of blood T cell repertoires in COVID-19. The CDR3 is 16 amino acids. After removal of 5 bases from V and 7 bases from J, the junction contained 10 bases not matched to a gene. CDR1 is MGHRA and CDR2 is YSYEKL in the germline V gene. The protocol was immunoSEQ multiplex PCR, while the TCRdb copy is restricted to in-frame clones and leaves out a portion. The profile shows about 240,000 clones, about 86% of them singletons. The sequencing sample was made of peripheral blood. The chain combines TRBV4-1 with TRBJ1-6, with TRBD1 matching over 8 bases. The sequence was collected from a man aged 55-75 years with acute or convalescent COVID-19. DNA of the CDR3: TGCGCCAGCAGCATGTTTGACAGGGGAAACAATTCACCCCTCCACTTT. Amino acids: CASSMFDRGNNSPLHF.